The 8 T cell receptor beta chains presented below share a single source sample, sequenced in a study of T cell repertoires in cytomegalovirus infection. TCRdb re-called the reads through MiXCR, storing one row per CDR3 protein. The data show approximately 120,000 distinct CDR3 sequences, about 32% seen once. Antigens for these TCRs are unknown. The specimen comprised CD8+ T cells from cultured PBMCs, sampled from culture after CMV antigen stimulation. These receptor sequences come from a human donor in good health (CMV status not recorded). Some clones in this sample may be carry-over from other donors' samples.

This clonotype was detected ten times or more. The J gene is TRBJ1-1, the V gene TRBV7-9; TRBD1 is a possible D gene (6 bases). V lost 5 bases, J lost 11 bases, and 27 bases lay in between. Germline assignment: CDR1 SEHNR and CDR2 FQNEAQ (reference sequence). CDR3 length equals 16 residues. CDR3 amino acids: CASSPGAGEDHSAAFF. The CDR3 DNA follows: TGTGCCAGCAGCCCAGGGGCAGGGGAAGACCACTCTGCCGCTTTCTTT.

This chain links TRBV20-1 with TRBJ1-2; tentative D call: TRBD1 (5 bases). The CDR3 sequence is 13 residues long. V dropped 1 base and J dropped 3 bases, with 9 bases sitting between them. Germline V lookup: CDR1 DFQATT, CDR2 SNEGSKA (reference sequence). For the CDR3, the DNA is TGCAGTGCTAGAGGGCAGGGCGACTATGGCTACACCTTC. It is translated as CSARGQGDYGYTF.

This chain uses TRBV5-6 with TRBJ2-7, with a possible D match to TRBD2 (6 bases). CDR3 length: 14 amino acids. Trimming took off 7 bases at V and 0 bases at J, with 14 bases between the two ends. Per germline, CDR1 SGHDT and CDR2 YYEEEE. The CDR3 is CASAGQLSSYEQYF. The CDR3 DNA is TGTGCCAGCGCGGGGCAGTTAAGCTCCTACGAGCAGTACTTC.

The chain links TRBV29-1 to TRBJ2-1; D is tentatively TRBD1 or TRBD2 (5 bases each). This CDR3 is 15 amino acids long. Germline values: CDR1 SQVTM, CDR2 ANQGSEA. V was trimmed by 7 bases and J by 4 bases, leaving 20 bases between them. The CDR3 DNA sequence: TGCAGCGATACCTCACGGGACGCCCCGTACAATGAGCAGTTCTTC. This encodes CSDTSRDAPYNEQFF.

V is TRBV19 and J is TRBJ2-1, with D unclear. Per the germline V gene, CDR1 is LNHDA and CDR2 is SQIVND (reference sequence). The V and J ends lost 7 bases and 0 bases respectively, with 7 bases between them. This CDR3 spans 13 amino acids. The CDR3 DNA sequence: TGTGCCAGTATGATTAGCTCCTACAATGAGCAGTTCTTC. Translation gives CASMISSYNEQFF.

The rearrangement uses TRBV14 and TRBJ1-3; D might be TRBD1 (6 bases). The V end was cut by 1 base, the J end by 0 bases, with 13 bases between. The length of the CDR3 is 17 residues. Germline CDR1 is SGHDN and CDR2 is FVKESK. In DNA, the CDR3 is TGTGCCAGCAGCCAAGTGGGGGCGCGAAGCTCTGGAAACACCATATATTTT. Residues: CASSQVGARSSGNTIYF.

V is TRBV20-1 and J is TRBJ2-2; D is ambiguous. From germline, CDR1 is DFQATT and CDR2 SNEGSKA (reference sequence). The CDR3 length is 13 residues. Trimming stripped 3 bases from V and 3 bases from J, with 8 bases between. CDR3 DNA sequence: TGCAGTGCTAGCGGTGCGGACACCGGGGAGCTGTTTTTT. It specifies CSASGADTGELFF.

This chain links TRBV7-6 with TRBJ2-3, with 13 bases lining up with TRBD2. Trimming cost V 4 bases and J 6 bases; bases outside gene matches: 4. The CDR3 is 15 amino acids. The germline V gene encodes CDR1 SGHVS and CDR2 FNYEAQ. The CDR3: CASSWTSGSSDTQYF. DNA of the CDR3: TGTGCCAGCAGCTGGACTAGCGGGAGTTCGGATACGCAGTATTTT.